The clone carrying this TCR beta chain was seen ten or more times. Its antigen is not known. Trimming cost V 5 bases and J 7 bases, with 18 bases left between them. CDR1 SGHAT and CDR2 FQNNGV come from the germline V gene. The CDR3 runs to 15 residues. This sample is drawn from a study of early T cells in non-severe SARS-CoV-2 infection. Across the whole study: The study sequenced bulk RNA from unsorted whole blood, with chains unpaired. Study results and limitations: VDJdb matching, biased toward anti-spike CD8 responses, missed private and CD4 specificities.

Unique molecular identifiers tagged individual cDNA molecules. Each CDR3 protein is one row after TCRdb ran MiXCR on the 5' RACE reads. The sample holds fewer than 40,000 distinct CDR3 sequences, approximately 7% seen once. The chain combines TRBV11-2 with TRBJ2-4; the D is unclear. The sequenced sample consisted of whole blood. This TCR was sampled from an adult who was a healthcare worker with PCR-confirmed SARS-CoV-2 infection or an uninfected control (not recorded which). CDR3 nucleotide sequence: TGTGCCAGCAGCGCCAATCCTGGCGGACGTAACATTCAGTACTTC. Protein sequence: CASSANPGGRNIQYF.